By share of the sample, the clone carrying this TCR beta chain is medium-sized. The entry originates in a study of T cell changes during pregnancy in multiple sclerosis. The protocol was immunoSEQ multiplex PCR, while the TCRdb copy is restricted to in-frame clones and leaves out a portion. The table lists 34,000 or so clones, 90% of them singletons. Sequences were derived from CD8+ T cells from peripheral blood mononuclear cells, sampled in the first trimester of pregnancy. This receptor was identified in a female donor with multiple sclerosis, enrolled in a pregnancy study.

Here the CDR3 reads CASSQDELTGANVLTF. In nucleotides, the CDR3 is TGCGCCAGCAGCCAAGACGAGCTCACTGGGGCCAACGTCCTGACTTTC. The chain uses TRBV4-1 and TRBJ2-6, with unresolved D. Germline V lookup: CDR1 MGHRA, CDR2 YSYEKL. Trimming stripped 0 bases from V and 2 bases from J, with 8 bases between. The CDR3 length is 16 residues.